This TCR beta chain was observed in a study of shared clonotypes between healthy human individuals. Study as a whole: The donor group consisted of a couple of women and three men, aged 18 to 49. There were three CD4 naive, three CD4 memory, two CD8 naive and one CD8 memory plates per donor.

The germline V gene has CDR1 MDHEN and CDR2 SYDVKM. V lost 9 bases to trimming and J lost 2 bases, with 23 bases between them. This CDR3 spans 17 amino acids. Recent vaccinations or acute infections were absent in the healthy HIV-negative adult donors. The assay was immunoSEQ multiplex PCR, and TCRdb's table has in-frame clones only and misses some. The table includes millions of clones, over 90% detected once. The chain couples TRBV28 to TRBJ1-5, with D possibly matching TRBD1 (6 bases). The sample consisted of naive CD4+ T cells from PBMCs. This sample's subset: CD45RA+ positively selected. The source of this sequence is a man between 18 and 29 years old in good health. Some clones in this sample may be carry-over from other donors' samples. CDR3 bases: TGTGCCAGTGCTCGGCCCCGGACAGTCATAGGCAATCAGCCCCAGCATTTT. It translates to CASARPRTVIGNQPQHF.